The rows below give T cell receptor beta chains drawn from one sample of a study of T cell responses to AZD1222 COVID-19 vaccine. Here immunoSEQ multiplex PCR was the method, and the copy in TCRdb shows in-frame clones only, minus some. The sample consists of about 150,000 clones, around nine tenths of them appearing once. The source material was peripheral blood, sampled 28 days after the second AZD1222 dose. Source of these receptors: an adult who received the AZD1222 COVID-19 vaccine. The CDR3 runs from the conserved cysteine through the conserved F or W. The order of the fields is D gene, J gene, clone size, CDR3 length, V gene, CDR3 DNA, CDR3 protein. The D gene is left open where the match is weak. The size of a clone is reported for some rows only, either as once, few or many, or as a class for expanded clones.

TRBD1 | TRBJ1-4 | - | 15 | TRBV5-1 | TGCGCCAGCAGCCCCCGACAGGGAAATAATGAAAAACTGTTTTTT | CASSPRQGNNEKLFF
- | TRBJ2-5 | - | 14 | TRBV18 | TGTGCCAGCTCTCAGATGTCAGGGAGAGAGACCCAGTACTTC | CASSQMSGRETQYF
TRBD1 | TRBJ1-1 | - | 14 | TRBV18 | TGTGCCAGCTCACCACGGGCAGGGGGCACTGAAGCTTTCTTT | CASSPRAGGTEAFF
- | TRBJ1-4 | - | 17 | TRBV5-6 | TGTGCCAGCAGCTTGGTTACCGGGGGCCGGACTAATGAAAAACTGTTTTTT | CASSLVTGGRTNEKLFF
- | TRBJ2-5 | - | 13 | TRBV29-1 | TGCAGCGTTGCCGATCTTAGGAGGGAGACCCAGTACTTC | CSVADLRRETQYF
- | TRBJ1-2 | - | 14 | TRBV6-1 | TGTGCCAGCAGTGAACTGAAGAGTTTCTATGGCTACACCTTC | CASSELKSFYGYTF
- | TRBJ2-7 | - | 13 | TRBV18 | TGTGCCAGCTCAGACGGGACCCCTCGCGAGCAGTACTTC | CASSDGTPREQYF
- | TRBJ2-7 | - | 12 | TRBV18 | TGTGCCAGCTCACCACAAAGGTACGAGCAGTACTTC | CASSPQRYEQYF
TRBD1 | TRBJ1-2 | - | 15 | TRBV3-1/TRBV3-2 | TGTGCCAGCAGCCAGGGGACAGGGGGGTTCTATGGCTACACCTTC | CASSQGTGGFYGYTF
- | TRBJ1-2 | - | 15 | TRBV5-4 | TGTGCCAGCAGCCGGGAGAGACTCTCGGCCGATGGCTACACCTTC | CASSRERLSADGYTF
- | TRBJ2-5 | - | 12 | TRBV12-3/TRBV12-4 | TGTGCCAGCAGCCCCGTGCGAGAGACCCAGTACTTC | CASSPVRETQYF
- | TRBJ2-1 | - | 13 | TRBV6-5 | TGTGCCAGCAGTTATACAGGGTTGCATGAGCAGTTCTTC | CASSYTGLHEQFF
- | TRBJ1-2 | - | 12 | TRBV30 | TGTGCCTGGAGTGTGGCAGGCTATGGCTACACCTTC | CAWSVAGYGYTF
- | TRBJ2-1 | - | 11 | TRBV5-1 | TGCGCCAGCAGCTTGAATAATGAGCAGTTCTTC | CASSLNNEQFF
TRBD1 | TRBJ1-2 | - | 14 | TRBV6-5 | TGTGCCAGCAGTTACACGACAGGGTCTGAAGGCTACACCTTC | CASSYTTGSEGYTF
TRBD1 | TRBJ1-5 | - | 20 | TRBV27 | TGTGCCAGCAGTTTATGGAAACCGGGACAGGGGGTAGGAGGCAATCAGCCCCAGCATTTT | CASSLWKPGQGVGGNQPQHF
- | TRBJ1-4 | - | 16 | TRBV10-2 | TGCGCCAGCAGTTCGGGCCCCAGTGACCTCGATGAAAAACTGTTTTTT | CASSSGPSDLDEKLFF
TRBD2 | TRBJ2-4 | - | 16 | TRBV6-1 | TGTGCCAGCAGTGGGACTAGCGGGAGGAGGCAAAACATTCAGTACTTC | CASSGTSGRRQNIQYF
- | TRBJ2-7 | - | 12 | TRBV5-4 | TGTGCCAGCAGCCTTAACTCCTACGAGCAGTACTTC | CASSLNSYEQYF
- | TRBJ2-6 | - | 17 | TRBV5-1 | TGCGCCAGCAGCGTGGCCGGGACACTCTCTGGGGCCAACGTCCTGACTTTC | CASSVAGTLSGANVLTF
- | TRBJ1-6 | - | 16 | TRBV14 | TGTGCCAGCAGCCACAGCGGACCCAACGGGGATTCACCCCTCCACTTT | CASSHSGPNGDSPLHF
- | TRBJ1-1 | few | 10 | TRBV6-1 | TGTGCCAGCAGTGAATACCGAGCTTTCTTT | CASSEYRAFF
- | TRBJ1-2 | - | 13 | TRBV19 | TGTGCCAGTAGTATCGGGCGGAACTATGGCTACACCTTC | CASSIGRNYGYTF
- | TRBJ2-1 | - | 13 | TRBV27 | TGTGCCAGCAGGATGCTTAATGGGCCGGAGCAGTTCTTC | CASRMLNGPEQFF
- | TRBJ2-7 | - | 15 | TRBV3-1/TRBV3-2 | TGTGCCAGCAGCCAAGTTAGTGCACTCCTATCCGAGCAGTACTTC | CASSQVSALLSEQYF
- | TRBJ2-4 | - | 13 | TRBV27 | TGTGCCAGCAGTTTCGGACGGGACTTCCTTCAGTACTTC | CASSFGRDFLQYF
- | TRBJ1-1 | once | 14 | TRBV29-1 | TGCAGCGTAGAGTTGGGACGGCCGAACACTGAAGCTTTCTTT | CSVELGRPNTEAFF
- | TRBJ1-1 | once | 13 | TRBV7-2 | TGTGCCAGCAACTTAGGTCTTGGCAGAGAAGCTTTCTTT | CASNLGLGREAFF
TRBD2 | TRBJ2-5 | few | 15 | TRBV18 | TGTGCCAGCTCACCGGGACTAGCGGACCAAGAGACCCAGTACTTC | CASSPGLADQETQYF
TRBD2 | TRBJ2-1 | once | 22 | TRBV27 | TGTGCCAGCAGTCCTCTTGGAATGGTGTTAGCGGGAAATCGGAGGGCCTACAATGAGCAGTTCTTC | CASSPLGMVLAGNRRAYNEQFF
- | TRBJ1-1 | few | 16 | TRBV27 | TGTGCCAGCAGTTTCAACACGGGAGGGGTCAACACTGAAGCTTTCTTT | CASSFNTGGVNTEAFF
- | TRBJ2-3 | - | 16 | TRBV9 | TGTGCCAGCAGCCAAACGACTTCTCCCCGCACAGATACGCAGTATTTT | CASSQTTSPRTDTQYF
- | TRBJ1-4 | - | 13 | TRBV12-3/TRBV12-4 | TGTGCCAGCAGCTCCGGACACGATGAAAAACTGTTTTTT | CASSSGHDEKLFF
- | TRBJ2-6 | - | 16 | TRBV3-1/TRBV3-2 | TGTGCCAGCAGCCAAGATAGGGTCTCTGGGGCCAACGTCCTGACTTTC | CASSQDRVSGANVLTF
TRBD2 | TRBJ2-5 | - | 15 | TRBV25-1 | TGTGCCAGCAGTGGCTACGCTAGCGGGGCGGAGGCCCAGTACTTC | CASSGYASGAEAQYF
- | TRBJ2-7 | - | 14 | TRBV27 | TGTGCCAGCAGCGGGACACCCGGGTCCTACGAGCAGTACTTC | CASSGTPGSYEQYF
TRBD1 | TRBJ1-1 | - | 14 | TRBV15 | TGTGCCACCAGCAGGGGGGACAGGAACACTGAAGCTTTCTTT | CATSRGDRNTEAFF
- | TRBJ1-1 | - | 10 | TRBV19 | TGTGCCACGTCGTCTGCTGAAGCTTTCTTT | CATSSAEAFF
- | TRBJ2-7 | - | 12 | TRBV5-8 | TGTGCCAGCAGCTCTGACTCCTACGAGCAGTACTTC | CASSSDSYEQYF
- | TRBJ1-5 | - | 14 | TRBV2 | TGTGCCAGCAGCGAGGGACTCCTTAATCAGCCCCAGCATTTT | CASSEGLLNQPQHF
- | TRBJ1-1 | - | 13 | TRBV6-6 | TGTGCCAGCAGTCAATCACTGAACACTGAAGCTTTCTTT | CASSQSLNTEAFF
- | TRBJ2-1 | - | 15 | TRBV27 | TGTGCCAGCAGTCTCTCTGGCGGTCCCTACAATGAGCAGTTCTTC | CASSLSGGPYNEQFF
TRBD2 | TRBJ2-1 | - | 15 | TRBV19 | TGTGCCAGTAAGGCGGGAGGATGGGGATCGAATGAGCAGTTCTTC | CASKAGGWGSNEQFF
TRBD2 | TRBJ2-1 | - | 15 | TRBV6-6 | TGTGCCAGCAGTTACGGACTAGCGGAGGTCAATGAGCAGTTCTTC | CASSYGLAEVNEQFF
- | TRBJ1-2 | - | 13 | TRBV27 | TGTGCCAGCAGTTCAGTGTCATCCCATGGCTACACCTTC | CASSSVSSHGYTF
TRBD2 | TRBJ2-7 | - | 15 | TRBV15 | TGTGCCACCGCAGCCCACCCCGGACTAGCGAGCGAGCAGTACTTC | CATAAHPGLASEQYF
- | TRBJ2-7 | - | 12 | TRBV12-3/TRBV12-4 | TGTGCCAGCAGTGACAACTCCTACGAGCAGTACTTC | CASSDNSYEQYF
- | TRBJ1-1 | - | 12 | TRBV29-1 | TGCAGGGTTGAGTTGGGGGGCACTGAAGCTTTCTTT | CRVELGGTEAFF
- | TRBJ1-1 | once | 13 | TRBV29-1 | TGCAGCGTTGGGAGGGGTACGAACACTGAAGCTTTCTTT | CSVGRGTNTEAFF
TRBD2 | TRBJ2-7 | - | 16 | TRBV27 | TGTGCCAGCAGCTTCATGGTAGCGGGAGGGCCTTACGAGCAGTACTTC | CASSFMVAGGPYEQYF
- | TRBJ1-1 | - | 14 | TRBV6-5 | TGTGCCAGCAGTTACTCTGGGGAACCGACTGAAGCTTTCTTT | CASSYSGEPTEAFF
- | TRBJ2-5 | - | 13 | TRBV5-4 | TGTGCCAGCAGCTTAGCGGGCGGGGAGACCCAGTACTTC | CASSLAGGETQYF
TRBD2 | TRBJ2-1 | - | 14 | TRBV20-1 | TGCAGTGCTAGTCAACTAGCGGGACTAAATGAGCAGTTCTTC | CSASQLAGLNEQFF
TRBD2 | TRBJ2-1 | - | 17 | TRBV18 | TGTGCCAGCTCACCAGAACTAGCGGGAGTTTCCTACAATGAGCAGTTCTTC | CASSPELAGVSYNEQFF
- | TRBJ1-3 | - | 14 | TRBV6-6 | TGTGCCAGCAGAGACCCTAGCTCTGGAAACACCATATATTTT | CASRDPSSGNTIYF
- | TRBJ1-2 | - | 16 | TRBV29-1 | TGCAGCGTTGAGACTACTCGGGGGGCGCTTGTCTATGGCTACACCTTC | CSVETTRGALVYGYTF
- | TRBJ2-7 | few | 12 | TRBV2 | TGTGCCAGCACGAGGCAGGGCTACGAGCAGTACTTC | CASTRQGYEQYF
TRBD2 | TRBJ2-1 | - | 14 | TRBV5-1 | TGCGCCAGCAGCACCAGCGGGAGGGGGAATGAGCAGTTCTTC | CASSTSGRGNEQFF
- | TRBJ2-1 | - | 13 | TRBV30 | TGTGCCTGGAGTTTATATAATCGGGATGAGCAGTTCTTC | CAWSLYNRDEQFF